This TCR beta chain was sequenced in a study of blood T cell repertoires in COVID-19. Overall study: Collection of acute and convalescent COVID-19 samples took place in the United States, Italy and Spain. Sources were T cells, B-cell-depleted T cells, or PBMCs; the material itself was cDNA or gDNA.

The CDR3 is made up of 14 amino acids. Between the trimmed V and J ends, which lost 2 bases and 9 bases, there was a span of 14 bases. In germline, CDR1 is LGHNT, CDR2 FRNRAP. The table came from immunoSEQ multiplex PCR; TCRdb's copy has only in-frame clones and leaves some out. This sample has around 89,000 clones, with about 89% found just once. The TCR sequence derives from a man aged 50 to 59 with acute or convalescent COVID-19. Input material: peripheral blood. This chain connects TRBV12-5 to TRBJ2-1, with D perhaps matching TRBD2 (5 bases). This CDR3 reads CASGLTLRGGEQFF. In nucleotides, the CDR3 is TGTGCTAGTGGTTTGACCCTCCGGGGTGGTGAGCAGTTCTTC.